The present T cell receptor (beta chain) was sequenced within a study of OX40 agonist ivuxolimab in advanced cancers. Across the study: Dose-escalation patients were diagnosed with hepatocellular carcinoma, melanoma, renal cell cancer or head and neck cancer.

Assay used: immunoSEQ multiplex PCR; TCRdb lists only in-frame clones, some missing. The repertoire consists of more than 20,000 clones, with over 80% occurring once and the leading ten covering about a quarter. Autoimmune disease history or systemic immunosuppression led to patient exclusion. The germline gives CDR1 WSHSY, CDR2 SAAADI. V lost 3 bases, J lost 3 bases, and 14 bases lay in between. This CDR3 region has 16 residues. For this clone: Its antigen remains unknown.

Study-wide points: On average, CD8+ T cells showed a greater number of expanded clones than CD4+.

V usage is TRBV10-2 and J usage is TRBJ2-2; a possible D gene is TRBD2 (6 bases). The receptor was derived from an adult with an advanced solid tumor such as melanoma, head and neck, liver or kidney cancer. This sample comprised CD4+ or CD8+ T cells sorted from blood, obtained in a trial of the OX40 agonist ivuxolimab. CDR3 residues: CASSDGEREYTGELFF. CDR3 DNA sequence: TGCGCCAGCAGTGATGGGGAACGGGAGTACACCGGGGAGCTGTTTTTT.